These 28 T cell receptor beta chains share one sample of origin, sequenced in a study of Ad26.COV2.S vaccination and SARS-CoV-2 variants. Indicated treatment: around 19 received Ad26.COV2.S at low or high dose, single or two shots; 5 received placebo; per-sample allocation not given. Sampling happened 63 days after the first vaccine or placebo injection. Assay: immunoSEQ multiplex PCR; the TCRdb copy retains only in-frame clones and omits some. The repertoire holds roughly 680,000 clones, 70% to 90% seen once, with approximately 1.5% in the top ten. This specimen was peripheral blood, taken in a trial of Ad26.COV2.S vaccine versus placebo. Source of these receptors: a person aged 18-60 years who received the Ad26.COV2.S COVID-19 vaccine or a placebo.

This clone has just one count. This rearrangement joins TRBV7-9 to TRBJ1-1; 7 positions match TRBD1. V shed 0 bases, J shed 1 base, and the junction held 5 bases outside the gene matches. The CDR3 contains 16 residues. Germline V gene data show CDR1 as SEHNR and CDR2 as FQNEAQ (reference sequence). CDR3 loop: CASSLAVGQSNTEAFF. The CDR3 nucleotides read TGTGCCAGCAGCTTAGCGGTGGGACAGTCGAACACTGAAGCTTTCTTT.

The chain recombines TRBV15 with TRBJ1-2; TRBD1 aligns across 8 bases. The CDR3 is 15 residues long. V lost 4 bases and J lost 2; bases outside the gene matches: 6. Germline values: CDR1 LNHNV, CDR2 YYDKDF (reference sequence). In DNA, the CDR3 is TGTGCCACCAGCAAAGGGGGACAGGCGAACTATGGCTACACCTTC. This sequence encodes CATSKGGQANYGYTF.

A few counts support this clone. The chain is built from TRBV6-2 or TRBV6-3 and TRBJ1-2, with 8 positions matching TRBD1. CDR1 and CDR2 (germline): MNHEY, SVGEGT. The CDR3 sequence is 15 residues long. J lost 10 bases, V lost 6 bases, and 16 bases had no gene match. CDR3: CASSQPPTGAYPYTF. DNA of the CDR3: TGTGCCAGCAGCCAACCTCCGACAGGGGCCTATCCCTACACCTTC.

The gene calls are TRBV6-5 and TRBJ1-1; 9 bases match TRBD1. The junction had 5 bases not matched to a gene; V was cut back by 2 bases and J by 4 bases. Germline CDR1 and CDR2: MNHEY and SVGAGI. The CDR3 sequence is 15 residues long. The CDR3 protein is CASSYPGQGSTEAFF. The CDR3 region has the DNA TGTGCCAGCAGTTACCCAGGACAGGGGAGCACTGAAGCTTTCTTT.

This chain uses TRBV10-3 with TRBJ2-3; 7 bases fit TRBD1. Germline V gene lookup returns CDR1 ENHRY and CDR2 SYGVKD. J was trimmed by 0 bases and V by 6 bases; bases with no gene match: 3. This CDR3 spans 14 amino acids. The CDR3 reads CAISPGQSTDTQYF. In nucleotides, the CDR3 is TGTGCCATCAGCCCGGGACAGAGCACAGATACGCAGTATTTT.

This chain links TRBV24-1 with TRBJ2-5; TRBD1 matches at 8 bases. J lost 2 bases, V lost 3 bases, and 7 bases had no gene match. The CDR3 consists of 16 residues. CDR1 is KGHDR and CDR2 is SFDVKD in the germline V gene. DNA of the CDR3: TGTGCCACCAGTGATATTTCCCGGACAGGGCAAGAGACCCAGTACTTC. Amino acids: CATSDISRTGQETQYF.

J is TRBJ2-1 and V is TRBV2, with 9 nucleotides matching TRBD2. The germline V gene encodes CDR1 SNHLY and CDR2 FYNNEI. This CDR3 has 16 amino acids. J was trimmed by 9 bases and V by 8 bases; bases with no gene match: 17. The CDR3 nucleotides are TGTGCCAGCGCACTAGCGGGTGCTGGGTGGGGAAGTGAGCAGTTCTTC. It yields the protein CASALAGAGWGSEQFF.

CDR3 loop: CASSPPRAGYFPYEQYF. DNA for the CDR3: TGTGCCAGCTCACCACCGAGGGCGGGATACTTTCCCTACGAGCAGTACTTC. The chain is built from TRBV18 and TRBJ2-7; D possibly corresponds to TRBD2 (6 bases). Germline V CDR1 and CDR2: KGHSH, LQKENI. The CDR3 spans 17 residues. Trimming stripped 0 bases from V and 2 bases from J, with 17 bases between.

This rearrangement joins TRBV7-2 to TRBJ1-3; D is ambiguous. V was clipped by 1 base and J by 3 bases, with 16 bases between them. There are 17 residues in the CDR3. The germline gives CDR1 SGHTA, CDR2 FQGNSA. As DNA, the CDR3 is TGTGCCAGCAGCTTAGATCTCGGCGGGGTAGGTGGAAACACCATATATTTT. Translating gives CASSLDLGGVGGNTIYF.

The chain is built from TRBV10-2 and TRBJ2-2; D remains ambiguous. Trimming pared 2 bases from V and 6 bases from J, leaving 7 bases between. This CDR3 is 13 amino acids long. Per the germline V gene, CDR1 is WSHSY and CDR2 is SAAADI. DNA of the CDR3: TGCGCCAGCAGTGAGAGAAGCTCCGGGGAGCTGTTTTTT. It codes for CASSERSSGELFF.

Regarding this clone: This sample includes further DNA sequences coding for the same CDR3. The CDR3 sequence: CSARQTYEQYF. The CDR3 DNA sequence: TGCAGTGCTCGCCAGACCTACGAGCAGTACTTC. V gene TRBV20-1 combines with J gene TRBJ2-7; D remains ambiguous. There are 11 residues in the CDR3. The ends were cut back, 5 bases at V and 2 bases at J, with 7 bases in the middle. CDR1 and CDR2 (germline): DFQATT, SNEGSKA (reference sequence).

With regard to this clone: The sample carries other DNA sequences with the same CDR3. The genes are TRBV11-3 and TRBJ2-1; 10 nucleotides line up with TRBD2. Trimming took 1 base from V and 7 from J; bases not matched to a gene: 7. The CDR3 is made up of 16 amino acids. Per germline, CDR1 SGHNT and CDR2 YENEEA. The CDR3 nucleotides read TGTGCCAGCAGCTTAGGGGACAGCGGGGGGGCAAATGAGCAGTTCTTC. This sequence encodes CASSLGDSGGANEQFF.

To note about this clone: The same CDR3 can be traced to other DNA sequences in this sample. The chain has TRBV19 and TRBJ1-1; the D gene is possibly TRBD1 (5 bases). Trimming stripped 3 bases from V and 1 base from J, with 6 bases between. Germline assignment: CDR1 LNHDA and CDR2 SQIVND (reference sequence). CDR3 length: 13 residues. The CDR3 nucleotides read TGTGCCAGTAGTATTAGGGGGAACACTGAAGCTTTCTTT. Its translation is CASSIRGNTEAFF.

The chain recombines TRBV6-5 with TRBJ2-7; D might be TRBD1 or TRBD2, each matching 6 bases. V dropped 10 bases and J dropped 6 bases, with 19 bases sitting between them. This CDR3 is built from 13 residues. Per germline, CDR1 MNHEY and CDR2 SVGAGI. The CDR3 reads CAIERAGGGEQYF. DNA for the CDR3: TGTGCCATCGAGCGGGCTGGAGGGGGCGAGCAGTACTTC.

This clone occurred once. The chain couples TRBV3-1 (or the pseudogene TRBV3-2) to TRBJ1-2; 9 bases align to TRBD1. The CDR3 is made up of 14 amino acids. J was trimmed by 10 bases and V by 4 bases; bases with no gene match: 10. Germline V gives CDR1 LGHDT, CDR2 YNNKEL (reference sequence). In DNA form, the CDR3 reads TGTGCCAGCAGCCCCCCTAGGGGACAGGGTCACTACACCTTC. Amino acids: CASSPPRGQGHYTF.

The genes are TRBV7-9 and TRBJ1-5, with D possibly matching TRBD1 (5 bases). The ends were cut back, 5 bases at V and 5 bases at J, with 22 bases in the middle. The CDR3 is 17 residues long. CDR1 SEHNR and CDR2 FQNEAQ come from the germline V gene (reference sequence). The DNA of the CDR3 is TGTGCCAGCAGCCCATCAGTGGACAACCCGTTTCATCAGCCCCAGCATTTT. Its protein is CASSPSVDNPFHQPQHF.

The V gene is TRBV7-8, the J gene TRBJ1-1, with 8 bases fitting TRBD1. The junction had 12 bases not matched to a gene; V was cut back by 7 bases and J by 5 bases. Germline V CDR1 and CDR2: SGHVS, FQNEAQ. This CDR3 region has 15 residues. The CDR3 coding sequence is TGTGCCAGCAACCCAAACCAGGGGGCTGGTACTGAAGCTTTCTTT. It encodes CASNPNQGAGTEAFF. Looking up the rest from reference TRBV7-8 and TRBJ1-1 gives the full variable domain: GAGVSQSPRYKVAKRGQDVALRCDPISGHVSLFWYQQALGQGPEFLTYFQNEAQLDKSGLPSDRFFAERPEGSVSTLKIQRTQQEDSAVYLCASNPNQGAGTEAFFGQGTRLTVV.

This clone has a handful of counts. The V and J genes are TRBV6-5 and TRBJ1-2, with TRBD1 as a possible D gene (5 bases). Germline-derived CDR1 and CDR2 are MNHEY and SVGAGI. The CDR3 covers 15 residues. The V end lost 3 bases, the J end lost 0 bases, and 11 bases lay between the germline ends. The CDR3 protein is CASSYDSHPNYGYTF. The CDR3 DNA reads as TGTGCCAGCAGTTATGACAGCCATCCTAACTATGGCTACACCTTC.

The chain carries TRBV5-1 and TRBJ2-5, with 11 bases aligning to TRBD2. CDR1 and CDR2 (germline): SGHRS, YFSETQ. J was trimmed by 5 bases and V by 4 bases; bases with no gene match: 4. The CDR3 runs to 14 residues. The CDR3 loop is CASSQGLAVETQYF. The CDR3 DNA is TGCGCCAGCAGCCAGGGACTAGCGGTGGAGACCCAGTACTTC.

V usage is TRBV6-6 and J usage is TRBJ2-7, with 7 nucleotides matching TRBD1. Trimming took 2 bases from V and 6 from J; bases not matched to a gene: 1. Germline lookup yields CDR1 MNHNY and CDR2 SVGAGI (reference sequence). The CDR3 spans 12 residues. CDR3 in DNA: TGTGCCAGCAGTTACGCAGGGGGCGAGCAGTACTTC. It encodes CASSYAGGEQYF.

The V gene is TRBV12-3 or TRBV12-4, the J gene TRBJ1-2, with D hard to call. This CDR3 spans 13 amino acids. V shed 6 bases and J shed 1 base, with 9 bases lying between them. CDR3 in amino acids: CASRPGYNYGYTF. CDR3 nucleotide sequence: TGTGCCAGCAGGCCAGGATATAACTATGGCTACACCTTC.

The chain carries TRBV21-1 and TRBJ2-1. TRBV21-1 is described as a pseudogene. This CDR3 spans 15 amino acids. CDR3 amino acids: CASSPPRSSYNEQFF. As DNA, the CDR3 is TGTGCCAGCAGCCCACCCAGGAGCTCCTACAATGAGCAGTTCTTC.

This clone appeared a single time. The sample holds other DNA sequences that translate to the same CDR3. This chain connects TRBV30 to TRBJ1-5; TRBD1 is a possible D gene (6 bases). Per the germline V gene, CDR1 is GTSNPN and CDR2 is SVGIG (reference sequence). The V end lost 1 base, the J end lost 4 bases, and 8 bases lay between the germline ends. The CDR3 totals 13 residues. The CDR3 region is CAWSGGRNQPQHF. CDR3 in DNA: TGTGCCTGGAGTGGGGGGCGTAATCAGCCCCAGCATTTT. The full variable domain, with the rest looked up from reference TRBV30 and TRBJ1-5, is SQTIHQWPATLVQPVGSPLSLECTVEGTSNPNLYWYRQAAGRGLQLLFYSVGIGQISSEVPQNLSASRPQDRQFILSSKKLLLSDSGFYLCAWSGGRNQPQHFGDGTRLSIL.

This sequence joins TRBV29-1 and TRBJ2-2; 12 bases fit TRBD1. V lost 3 bases and J lost 7; bases outside the gene matches: 6. The CDR3 contains 15 residues. Germline V gene data show CDR1 as SQVTM and CDR2 as ANQGSEA. The CDR3 DNA follows: TGCAGCGTTGATGCGGGACAGGGGGCTGGCGGGGAGCTGTTTTTT. Its protein product is CSVDAGQGAGGELFF.

This chain connects TRBV6-5 to TRBJ2-7; D unresolved. This CDR3 has 14 residues. Trimming cost V 4 bases and J 1 base, with 11 bases left between them. Germline CDR1 MNHEY, CDR2 SVGAGI. CDR3 bases: TGTGCCAGCAGTTCGCGACCCCTATCCTACGAGCAGTACTTC. It encodes CASSSRPLSYEQYF.

This chain uses TRBV3-1 (or the pseudogene TRBV3-2) with TRBJ1-2; maybe TRBD1 (5 bases). V was trimmed by 3 bases and J by 4 bases, leaving 21 bases between them. Germline assignment: CDR1 LGHDT and CDR2 YNNKEL (reference sequence). The CDR3 length is 17 residues. The CDR3 bases are TGTGCCAGCAGCCATCGGGTCCCGTCAGGGAATGTCTATGGCTACACCTTC. Translated, it gives CASSHRVPSGNVYGYTF.

This clone turned up a few times. The chain carries TRBV5-1 and TRBJ2-7; D gene ambiguous. Germline loops: CDR1 SGHRS, CDR2 YFSETQ. The CDR3 runs to 14 residues. Trimming removed 3 bases at V and 4 bases at J, with 14 bases between. CDR3 DNA sequence: TGCGCCAGCAGCTCCTTCCTTGACGGTTACGAGCAGTACTTC. Protein: CASSSFLDGYEQYF. Filled out from reference TRBV5-1 and TRBJ2-7, the complete variable domain reads KAGVTQTPRYLIKTRGQQVTLSCSPISGHRSVSWYQQTPGQGLQFLFEYFSETQRNKGNFPGRFSGRQFSNSRSEMNVSTLELGDSALYLCASSSFLDGYEQYFGPGTRLTVT.

The chain recombines TRBV7-9 with TRBJ1-1, with 7 bases identical to TRBD1. After removal of 5 bases from V and 3 bases from J, the junction contained 6 bases not matched to a gene. The CDR3 is made up of 14 amino acids. Germline-derived CDR1 and CDR2 are SEHNR and FQNEAQ (reference sequence). The CDR3 region has the DNA TGTGCCAGCAGCACCCAAACAGGGGACACTGAAGCTTTCTTT. Protein: CASSTQTGDTEAFF.